These 18 T cell receptor beta chains were sequenced from one sample in a study of T cell responses to AZD1222 COVID-19 vaccine. The data were produced by immunoSEQ multiplex PCR, yet TCRdb's version contains in-frame clones alone and is incomplete. The sample shows roughly 70,000 clones, 75% to 85% of them seen only once. Material: peripheral blood, obtained on day 0 of MenACWY control vaccination. Receptor source: an adult in good health.

The J gene is TRBJ1-2, the V gene TRBV5-3, with D unresolved. TRBV5-3 is an open reading frame, and its role is uncertain. V gave up 0 bases and J gave up 5 bases, with 8 bases separating them. The CDR3 runs to 13 residues. CDR3 sequence: CARSLAQEYGYTF. The CDR3 bases are TGTGCCAGAAGCTTGGCCCAGGAGTATGGCTACACCTTC.

The rearrangement joins TRBV5-6 to TRBJ2-3; no clear D. Germline lookup yields CDR1 SGHDT and CDR2 YYEEEE. V lost 4 bases and J lost 5, with 17 bases in between. The CDR3 totals 15 residues. CDR3 loop: CASSDTPGPGDTQYF. The CDR3 nucleotides read TGTGCCAGCAGCGACACCCCCGGGCCGGGAGATACGCAGTATTTT. Complete variable domain (other parts from reference TRBV5-6 and TRBJ2-3): DAGVTQSPTHLIKTRGQQVTLRCSPKSGHDTVSWYQQALGQGPQFIFQYYEEEERQRGNFPDRFSGHQFPNYSSELNVNALLLGDSALYLCASSDTPGPGDTQYFGPGTRLTVL.

The J gene is TRBJ2-3, the V gene TRBV3-1 (or the pseudogene TRBV3-2); D is possibly TRBD1 or TRBD2 (5 bases each). Germline lookup yields CDR1 LGHDT and CDR2 YNNKEL (reference sequence). V lost 0 bases and J 1 base, leaving 14 bases between the germline ends. The CDR3 contains 17 residues. The CDR3 loop reads CASSQDRGTVGTDTQYF. The CDR3 bases are TGTGCCAGCAGCCAAGATCGAGGGACGGTGGGCACAGATACGCAGTATTTT.

The rearrangement joins TRBV30 to TRBJ1-4; 9 bases agree with TRBD1. J lost 7 bases, V lost 6 bases, and 6 bases had no gene match. CDR3 length equals 13 residues. CDR1 is GTSNPN, CDR2 SVGIG, per germline (reference sequence). CDR3 in amino acids: CACPRQGGEKLFF. The CDR3 region has the DNA TGTGCCTGTCCTCGACAGGGGGGTGAAAAACTGTTTTTT.

The chain couples TRBV12-3 or TRBV12-4 to TRBJ1-1, with D perhaps matching TRBD1 (5 bases). The CDR3 is made up of 13 amino acids. V was shortened by 5 bases and J by 3 bases, with 10 bases between the two germline ends. DNA of the CDR3: TGTGCCAGCAGTCCAGGGACCTACACTGAAGCTTTCTTT. It specifies CASSPGTYTEAFF.

The CDR3 reads CASSPRAPNTEAFF. CDR3 coding DNA: TGTGCCAGCAGTCCCCGGGCCCCGAACACTGAAGCTTTCTTT. V is TRBV27 and J is TRBJ1-1; D is unresolved. The V gene lost 5 bases and the J gene lost 1 base, with 11 bases spanning the gap. Germline CDR1 reads MNHEY; CDR2 reads SMNVEV (reference sequence). This CDR3 spans 14 amino acids.

The gene calls are TRBV28 and TRBJ1-1, with 7 nucleotides matching TRBD1. The length of the CDR3 is 12 residues. The V segment lost 5 bases and the J segment 8 bases; nucleotides outside the gene matches: 5. Germline assignment: CDR1 MDHEN and CDR2 SYDVKM. The CDR3 DNA reads as TGTGCCAGCAGTCCCACAGGGGCAGAAGCTTTCTTT. This sequence encodes CASSPTGAEAFF.

This clone was counted a few times. The chain combines TRBV27 with TRBJ1-5, with 8 positions matching TRBD1. The CDR3 consists of 15 residues. CDR1 and CDR2 from the germline V gene are MNHEY and SMNVEV (reference sequence). Trimming took 6 bases from V and 2 from J; bases not matched to a gene: 6. CDR3 nucleotide sequence: TGTGCCAGCAGATGGACAGGGTATGGCAATCAGCCCCAGCATTTT. Its translation: CASRWTGYGNQPQHF.

This chain joins TRBV5-1 and TRBJ1-1; TRBD1 is a possible D gene (5 bases). CDR3 length: 14 amino acids. Germline CDR1 SGHRS, CDR2 YFSETQ. V was clipped by 6 bases and J by 0 bases, with 12 bases between them. The DNA for the CDR3 is TGCGCCAGCAAGGCACAGGAGGTGAACACTGAAGCTTTCTTT. Translated, it gives CASKAQEVNTEAFF.

This clone was picked up a small number of times. The chain recombines TRBV6-5 with TRBJ1-2, with D possibly TRBD1 on 5 matching bases. Trimming left V 5 bases short and J 13 bases short, with 17 bases between. The germline V gene has CDR1 MNHEY and CDR2 SVGAGI. This CDR3 is 12 amino acids long. The CDR3 sequence: CASSPGLPTPTF. CDR3 DNA: TGTGCCAGCAGTCCGGGACTCCCAACGCCCACCTTC.

The genes are TRBV9 and TRBJ1-1, with D unclear. Germline assignment: CDR1 SGDLS and CDR2 YYNGEE. Trimming shortened V by 4 bases and J by 6 bases, and 13 bases separated the two germline ends. The CDR3 length is 13 residues. CDR3 DNA sequence: TGTGCCAGCAGCCAAACTGGAGGAGCTGAAGCTTTCTTT. Its translation is CASSQTGGAEAFF.

The V gene is TRBV28, the J gene TRBJ2-2; 7 nucleotides line up with TRBD2. V was pared by 8 bases and J by 3 bases, with 18 bases of the junction left unmatched. Germline loops: CDR1 MDHEN, CDR2 SYDVKM. This CDR3 contains 18 residues. CDR3 coding DNA: TGTGCCAGCTCACTTCCCTCTTCCCAGCGGGGATACACCGGGGAGCTGTTTTTT. It codes for CASSLPSSQRGYTGELFF.

This clone appeared a single time. This rearrangement joins TRBV7-9 to TRBJ1-2, with D uncertain. The V end was cut by 1 base, the J end by 4 bases, with 10 bases between. Per germline, CDR1 SEHNR and CDR2 FQNEAQ (reference sequence). The CDR3 length is 14 residues. The CDR3 is CASSLGDTTYGYTF. CDR3 in DNA: TGTGCCAGCAGCTTAGGTGACACCACCTATGGCTACACCTTC. Complete variable domain (other parts from reference TRBV7-9 and TRBJ1-2): DTGVSQNPRHKITKRGQNVTFRCDPISEHNRLYWYRQTLGQGPEFLTYFQNEAQLEKSRLLSDRFSAERPKGSFSTLEIQRTEQGDSAMYLCASSLGDTTYGYTFGSGTRLTVV.

DNA for the CDR3: TGCGCCAGCAGCCCTTCCTACGAGCAGTACTTC. This sequence encodes CASSPSYEQYF. The chain has TRBV5-1 and TRBJ2-7; D remains ambiguous. There are 11 residues in the CDR3. CDR1 and CDR2 (germline): SGHRS, YFSETQ. V gave up 4 bases and J gave up 1 base, with 3 bases separating them. Filled out from reference TRBV5-1 and TRBJ2-7, the complete variable domain reads KAGVTQTPRYLIKTRGQQVTLSCSPISGHRSVSWYQQTPGQGLQFLFEYFSETQRNKGNFPGRFSGRQFSNSRSEMNVSTLELGDSALYLCASSPSYEQYFGPGTRLTVT.

CDR3 sequence: CASSLDPVNQPQHF. The CDR3, as DNA: TGTGCCAGCAGCTTAGATCCGGTCAATCAGCCCCAGCATTTT. This chain joins TRBV7-8 and TRBJ1-5, with unresolved D. Trimming stripped 1 base from V and 3 bases from J, with 7 bases between. Per the germline V gene, CDR1 is SGHVS and CDR2 is FQNEAQ. This CDR3 region has 14 residues.

The table lists this clone with a count of one. The rearrangement links TRBV19 to TRBJ2-3; TRBD2 aligns across 10 bases. This CDR3 has 15 residues. Germline assignment: CDR1 LNHDA and CDR2 SQIVND (reference sequence). J lost 4 bases, V lost 5 bases, and 6 bases had no gene match. The CDR3 region is CASSPQRGGPDTQYF. DNA for the CDR3: TGTGCCAGTAGTCCTCAGCGGGGGGGCCCAGATACGCAGTATTTT.

This clone has a handful of counts. The chain is built from TRBV5-1 and TRBJ1-2, with D unresolved. Looked up from germline, CDR1 is SGHRS and CDR2 is YFSETQ. With 5 bases removed from V and 2 bases from J, the gap between germline ends came to 10 bases. This CDR3 region has 13 residues. The CDR3 DNA is TGCGCCAGCAGAAAGGACGAAAACTATGGCTACACCTTC. As protein: CASRKDENYGYTF.

The V and J genes are TRBV25-1 and TRBJ2-4, with D hard to call. CDR1 and CDR2 (germline): MGHDK, SYGVNS. V gave up 8 bases and J gave up 0 bases, with 11 bases separating them. The CDR3 runs 14 residues. CDR3 nucleotide sequence: TGTGCCAGCCACTCACTAATAGCCAAAAACATTCAGTACTTC. Amino acid sequence: CASHSLIAKNIQYF. Full variable domain (missing parts from reference TRBV25-1 and TRBJ2-4): EADIYQTPRYLVIGTGKKITLECSQTMGHDKMYWYQQDPGMELHLIHYSYGVNSTEKGDLSSESTVSRIRTEHFPLTLESARPSHTSQYLCASHSLIAKNIQYFGAGTRLSVL.